Listed below are T cell receptor beta chains from one sample, sequenced in a study of cytomegalovirus exposure and HLA in healthy donors. The data were produced by immunoSEQ multiplex PCR, yet TCRdb's version contains in-frame clones alone and is incomplete. Among 65,000 to 100,000 clones listed, roughly 93% were seen once. Sequenced: PBMCs. The receptors were sampled from a woman aged 25-40 years in good health and CMV-seronegative. Each CDR3 is given with its conserved first and last residue. A D gene is named only where the DNA matches it firmly. The size entry is marked missing in some rows and otherwise reads once, few, many or a size class.

.	TRBV27	15	few	TRBJ1-6	TGTGCCAGCAGTTTATTTGACAGCCTCAATTCACCCCTCCACTTT	CASSLFDSLNSPLHF
TRBD1	TRBV19	16	.	TRBJ1-3	TGTGCCAGTAGCGAACAGGGGCCCTACTCTGGAAACACCATATATTTT	CASSEQGPYSGNTIYF
.	TRBV7-2	14	.	TRBJ1-4	TGTGCCAGCAGCTTTACGGGAGTAAATGAAAAACTGTTTTTT	CASSFTGVNEKLFF
TRBD2	TRBV27	15	.	TRBJ2-1	TGTGCCAGCGTTGGGGCGGGGGGCTCCTACAATGAGCAGTTCTTC	CASVGAGGSYNEQFF
TRBD2	TRBV30	13	.	TRBJ2-3	TGTGCCTCTCTTGAGCGGGAGCAAGATACGCAGTATTTT	CASLEREQDTQYF
.	TRBV10-1	15	few	TRBJ2-7	TGCGCCAGCAGTGAGGGGACTGGGAGAGACTACGAGCAGTACTTC	CASSEGTGRDYEQYF
TRBD2	TRBV29-1	13	.	TRBJ2-1	TGCAGCGCGGGACTAGAGTCCTACAATGAGCAGTTCTTC	CSAGLESYNEQFF
.	TRBV7-8	15	.	TRBJ1-1	TGTGCCAGCAGCTTAGTGCAGGCTACGAACACTGAAGCTTTCTTT	CASSLVQATNTEAFF
TRBD1	TRBV29-1	12	once	TRBJ1-2	TGCAGCGTTGAGGGAGACAGGGGGCGAGGCACCTTC	CSVEGDRGRGTF
.	TRBV7-6	11	.	TRBJ2-1	TGTGCCAGCAGCTCAGGAAATGAGCAGTTCTTC	CASSSGNEQFF
.	TRBV21-1	14	.	TRBJ2-7	TGTGCCAGCAGCAAAGCCCGACAGGTCCACGAGCAGTACTTC	CASSKARQVHEQYF
.	TRBV19	14	.	TRBJ2-7	TGTGCCAGTAGTCGCCGGACAGACCACTACGAGCAGTACTTC	CASSRRTDHYEQYF
.	TRBV6-5	14	.	TRBJ1-2	TGTGCCAGCAGTACGGGTTTGCTGGCCTATGGCTACACCTTC	CASSTGLLAYGYTF
TRBD2	TRBV9	17	.	TRBJ2-5	TGTGCCAGCAGCGTAGGGGCGGGAGGGCAAAAGCAAGAGACCCAGTACTTC	CASSVGAGGQKQETQYF
TRBD2	TRBV5-1	15	.	TRBJ2-5	TGCGCCAGCAGCTTGGAGGCGCGGGGGGGTGAGACCCAGTACTTC	CASSLEARGGETQYF
TRBD2	TRBV5-1	16	.	TRBJ2-1	TGCGCCAGCAGCTTTGAAAGGACTAGCTCCTACAATGAGCAGTTCTTC	CASSFERTSSYNEQFF
.	TRBV11-3	16	few	TRBJ2-3	TGTGCCAGCAGCCCCGAGTGGGGGGAGGGCACAGATACGCAGTATTTT	CASSPEWGEGTDTQYF
TRBD2	TRBV7-9	14	.	TRBJ2-5	TGTGCCAGCAGCTTAGTACTAGCGTTGGAGACCCAGTACTTC	CASSLVLALETQYF
.	TRBV30	12	.	TRBJ1-6	TGTGCCTGGAGTACAGGGAATTCACCCCTCCACTTT	CAWSTGNSPLHF
.	TRBV10-2	14	.	TRBJ2-7	TGCGCCAGTTCTCCTGGGGCAGTCGCCTACGAGCAGTACTTC	CASSPGAVAYEQYF
.	TRBV6-1	14	.	TRBJ2-5	TGTGCCAGCAGTGATGTAGGGGGCCAAGAGACCCAGTACTTC	CASSDVGGQETQYF
.	TRBV6-1	15	few	TRBJ2-3	TGTGCCAGCAGTGAAAAAACGGGAGGCACAGATACGCAGTATTTT	CASSEKTGGTDTQYF
.	TRBV5-1	14	.	TRBJ2-3	TGCGCCAGCAAGTTCGTCCAGGGTCCGAATACGCAGTATTTT	CASKFVQGPNTQYF
.	TRBV7-7	13	once	TRBJ1-4	TGTGCCAGCAGCCAGACAAGGAATGAAAAACTGTTTTTT	CASSQTRNEKLFF
.	TRBV5-6	16	.	TRBJ1-4	TGTGCCAGCAGCTTGAACCTACAGGGAAATAATGAAAAACTGTTTTTT	CASSLNLQGNNEKLFF
.	TRBV7-3	13	.	TRBJ1-3	TGTGCCAGCAGCCCCTTTTCTGGAAACACCATATATTTT	CASSPFSGNTIYF
.	TRBV5-1	14	.	TRBJ1-1	TGCGCCAGCAATCTGGAGGTCATGAACACTGAAGCTTTCTTT	CASNLEVMNTEAFF
TRBD1	TRBV25-1	15	.	TRBJ2-1	TGTGCCAGCAGTCTGCTGGACAGGGCCATCGATGAGCAGTTCTTC	CASSLLDRAIDEQFF
.	TRBV18	14	few	TRBJ2-5	TGTGCCAGCTCCTCGACAGTTGGGGCAGAGACCCAGTACTTC	CASSSTVGAETQYF
.	TRBV6-6	14	.	TRBJ1-1	TGTGCCAGCAGTTACAGGGGTTCGGACACTGAAGCTTTCTTT	CASSYRGSDTEAFF
TRBD1	TRBV10-2	14	.	TRBJ1-5	TGCGCCAGCATCGGACAGGGGGCAGATCAGCCCCAGCATTTT	CASIGQGADQPQHF
.	TRBV27	15	.	TRBJ2-2	TGTGCCAGCAGTTTACGGGGAATAAACACCGGGGAGCTGTTTTTT	CASSLRGINTGELFF
.	TRBV5-8	15	.	TRBJ1-1	TGTGCCAGCAGCTTGGGGAGGGAGGAGAACACTGAAGCTTTCTTT	CASSLGREENTEAFF
TRBD1	TRBV5-1	13	.	TRBJ1-2	TGCGCCAGCAGACCCCCGGCAGGGGGAGGCTACACCTTC	CASRPPAGGGYTF
TRBD1	TRBV19	15	.	TRBJ1-5	TGTGCCATCAGACCGGGACAGGGGAGCAATCAGCCCCAGCATTTT	CAIRPGQGSNQPQHF
TRBD1	TRBV29-1	16	.	TRBJ2-5	TGCAGCGTTCTCTCACTCACGGGACAGGGAGGCGAGACCCAGTACTTC	CSVLSLTGQGGETQYF
.	TRBV27	14	.	TRBJ1-2	TGTGCCAGCAGTTTATTCAGCGGTAACTATGGCTACACCTTC	CASSLFSGNYGYTF
TRBD2	TRBV5-6	15	.	TRBJ2-7	TGTGCCAGCAGGGGCGGACTAGCGCCTTCCTACGAGCAGTACTTC	CASRGGLAPSYEQYF
TRBD1	TRBV2	16	.	TRBJ1-5	TGTGCCAGCAGCCAAACCGGGACAGGGGGCAGACAGCCCCAGCATTTT	CASSQTGTGGRQPQHF
.	TRBV6-5	14	.	TRBJ2-2	TGTGCCAGCAGACCCGACTTGTCGTTCGGGGAGCTGTTTTTT	CASRPDLSFGELFF
TRBD1	TRBV28	16	.	TRBJ2-2	TGTGCCAGTCCACCCCCAGGGGGTTCGAACACCGGGGAGCTGTTTTTT	CASPPPGGSNTGELFF
.	TRBV11-2	16	.	TRBJ1-1	TGTGCCAGCAGCCGTGGGGGGGCGAGGCTGAACACTGAAGCTTTCTTT	CASSRGGARLNTEAFF
TRBD1	TRBV19	15	few	TRBJ1-2	TGTGCCACCCTATCCCCGGGACAGGGAAACTATGGCTACACCTTC	CATLSPGQGNYGYTF
.	TRBV27	16	.	TRBJ2-7	TGTGCCAGCAGTCAGCCTGTACAGGGCCTTGCCAACGAGCAGTACTTC	CASSQPVQGLANEQYF
TRBD2	TRBV7-9	18	.	TRBJ2-1	TGTGCCAGCAGCTATGTCCCGGGACTAGCGGGGGGGGGTTCTGAGCAGTTCTTC	CASSYVPGLAGGGSEQFF
.	TRBV25-1	16	.	TRBJ2-2	TGTGCCAGCACCTCTTTGGGGCCAGAGAACACCGGGGAGCTGTTTTTT	CASTSLGPENTGELFF
.	TRBV5-1	15	once	TRBJ1-3	TGCGCCAGCAGCTTGGACAGCAACTCTGGAAACACCATATATTTT	CASSLDSNSGNTIYF
TRBD1	TRBV10-3	19	.	TRBJ1-5	TGTGCCCCGATTGACGTTGCCGGGACAGGGAATTATAGCAATCAGCCCCAGCATTTT	CAPIDVAGTGNYSNQPQHF
.	TRBV6-5	15	.	TRBJ2-5	TGTGCCAGCAGACTCACAGGGTTTGACATAGAGACCCAGTACTTC	CASRLTGFDIETQYF
.	TRBV5-6	15	.	TRBJ1-6	TGTGCCAGCAGCCTCACCCCAGGGAATAGTTCACCCCTCCACTTT	CASSLTPGNSSPLHF
.	TRBV4-2	17	once	TRBJ2-2	TGTGCCAGCAGCCAACTGGCTGGGGGGTTGAGCACCGGGGAGCTGTTTTTT	CASSQLAGGLSTGELFF
.	TRBV9	16	.	TRBJ1-2	TGTGCCAGCGCCGGGGAGAGGGGGTTCTTGTTCTATGGCTACACCTTC	CASAGERGFLFYGYTF
.	TRBV20-1	11	.	TRBJ1-1	TGCAGTGCTAGTGGGGGGAGGCAAGCTTTCTTT	CSASGGRQAFF